This T cell receptor (beta chain) was identified during a study of T cells of healthy individuals. At least ten counts were recorded for this clonotype. From the 5' RACE reads, TCRdb called clonotypes with MiXCR, one entry per CDR3 protein. The sample comprises 55,000 to 65,000 distinct CDR3 sequences, roughly 15% of which are singletons, and less than 6% rests with the top ten. The CDR3 sequence is 15 residues long. The trim removed 5 bases at V and 1 base at J, leaving 7 bases unmatched. The germline gives CDR1 SEHNR, CDR2 FQNEAQ (reference sequence). The receptor was derived from a human donor in good health. The chain recombines TRBV7-9 with TRBJ2-5, with 7 nucleotides matching TRBD1. The CDR3 nucleotides are TGTGCCAGCAGCCATCGAGGGACAGTCCAAGAGACCCAGTACTTC. It is translated as CASSHRGTVQETQYF. The variable domain in full, completed from reference TRBV7-9 and TRBJ2-5, reads DTGVSQNPRHKITKRGQNVTFRCDPISEHNRLYWYRQTLGQGPEFLTYFQNEAQLEKSRLLSDRFSAERPKGSFSTLEIQRTEQGDSAMYLCASSHRGTVQETQYFGPGTRLLVL.